Below are 24 T cell receptor beta chains sequenced from a single sample in a study of OX40 agonist ivuxolimab in advanced cancers. Clones were read by immunoSEQ multiplex PCR, and TCRdb kept only the in-frame ones, dropping some. The table lists more than 45,000 clones, roughly four fifths of them singletons, with around 0.71% in the top ten. Sequencing was performed on CD4+ or CD8+ T cells sorted from blood, taken in a trial of the OX40 agonist ivuxolimab. Receptors originate from an adult with an advanced solid tumor such as melanoma, head and neck, liver or kidney cancer.

V and J are TRBV7-8 and TRBJ1-1; D remains unclear. CDR3 length: 12 amino acids. V lost 1 base to trimming and J lost 8 bases, with 8 bases between them. Germline V gives CDR1 SGHVS, CDR2 FQNEAQ. This chain's CDR3 is CASSLGVQEAFF. In DNA, the CDR3 is TGTGCCAGCAGCTTAGGGGTACAGGAAGCTTTCTTT.

The chain joins TRBV10-3 to TRBJ1-1; tentative D call: TRBD1 (5 bases). The CDR3 covers 15 residues. Between the trimmed V and J ends, which lost 3 bases and 4 bases, there was a span of 15 bases. CDR1 ENHRY and CDR2 SYGVKD come from the germline V gene. The CDR3 DNA is TGTGCCATCAGTGAAAGCCAGTGGGGCCCCACTGAAGCTTTCTTT. It encodes CAISESQWGPTEAFF.

The chain employs TRBV2 and TRBJ1-5; unclear D gene. This CDR3 has 12 residues. Trimming took 4 bases from V and 10 from J, leaving 11 bases between them. Germline lookup yields CDR1 SNHLY and CDR2 FYNNEI. The CDR3 is CASSGQQVPQHF. CDR3 in DNA: TGTGCCAGCAGTGGACAACAAGTCCCCCAGCATTTT. Full variable domain (outside the CDR3, taken from reference TRBV2 and TRBJ1-5): EPEVTQTPSHQVTQMGQEVILRCVPISNHLYFYWYRQILGQKVEFLVSFYNNEISEKSEIFDDQFSVERPDGSNFTLKIRSTKLEDSAMYFCASSGQQVPQHFGDGTRLSIL.

By its share, this clone is medium-sized (0.01 to 0.1%). This chain joins TRBV6-1 and TRBJ2-3; the D gene is possibly TRBD2 (6 bases). V lost 1 base to trimming and J lost 9 bases, with 11 bases between them. Germline loops: CDR1 MNHNS, CDR2 SASEGT. CDR3 size: 13 residues. CDR3 in DNA: TGTGCCAGCAGTGAAGAGGGACTCAGGACGCAGTATTTT. Protein: CASSEEGLRTQYF.

CDR3 nucleotide sequence: TGTGCCAGCAGCGGCGACAGGGTTGAGACCCAGTACTTC. It translates to CASSGDRVETQYF. The chain carries TRBV5-4 and TRBJ2-5; TRBD1 matches 7 bases. The CDR3 sequence is 13 residues long. Germline loops: CDR1 SGHNT, CDR2 YYREEE (reference sequence). Trimming removed 4 bases from V and 5 bases from J; junction bases left unmatched: 5.

The chain joins TRBV11-2 to TRBJ2-3; the match to TRBD2 covers 8 bases. V was clipped by 2 bases and J by 4 bases; unmatched bases: 8. Germline loops: CDR1 SGHAT, CDR2 FQNNGV. The CDR3 covers 16 residues. The DNA for the CDR3 is TGTGCCAGCAGCTTATATGCGGGGGGAGCGCCAGATACGCAGTATTTT. It translates to CASSLYAGGAPDTQYF.

This clone was observed a few times. The chain uses TRBV7-9 and TRBJ2-3; D is uncertain. The CDR3 is 15 amino acids. The germline V gene has CDR1 SEHNR and CDR2 FQNEAQ (reference sequence). V was cut by 3 bases and J by 0 bases, with 10 bases left in between. DNA for the CDR3: TGTGCCAGCAGCTTTAGGGATCCCAGCACAGATACGCAGTATTTT. Translating it yields CASSFRDPSTDTQYF.

This chain links TRBV5-1 with TRBJ2-1; D may match TRBD1 or TRBD2 (5 bases each). From germline, CDR1 is SGHRS and CDR2 YFSETQ. CDR3 length: 17 residues. The ends were cut back, 0 bases at V and 8 bases at J, with 21 bases in the middle. As DNA, the CDR3 is TGCGCCAGCAGCTTGGGGAATGGGACGCGAGAGGCGGATGAGCAGTTCTTC. Residues: CASSLGNGTREADEQFF.

This clone was counted between two and nine times. Additional DNA sequences in this sample encode the identical CDR3. The V gene is TRBV5-1, the J gene TRBJ2-5; D may be TRBD1 (6 bases). The germline gives CDR1 SGHRS, CDR2 YFSETQ. The CDR3 contains 14 residues. V was pared by 0 bases and J by 2 bases, with 8 bases between. CDR3 sequence: CASSLGQGQETQYF. The CDR3 DNA reads as TGCGCCAGCAGCTTGGGGCAGGGGCAAGAGACCCAGTACTTC.

V is TRBV19 and J is TRBJ1-5; 9 nucleotides agree with TRBD1. This CDR3 region has 13 residues. J gave up 5 bases and V 5 bases, and 1 base lay outside the gene matches. CDR1 is LNHDA, CDR2 SQIVND, per germline (reference sequence). The CDR3 coding sequence is TGTGCCAGTAGTGACAGGGGGGATCAGCCCCAGCATTTT. Its translation: CASSDRGDQPQHF.

The rearrangement links TRBV7-8 to TRBJ1-5; the D is unclear. The CDR3 consists of 12 residues. Trimming stripped 6 bases from V and 13 bases from J, with 16 bases between. CDR1 is SGHVS and CDR2 is FQNEAQ in the germline V gene. For the CDR3, the DNA is TGTGCCAGCAGGCTTAATGTCGGACCTCAGCATTTT. This encodes CASRLNVGPQHF.

This sequence joins TRBV7-3 and TRBJ2-7; no clear D gene. This CDR3 is built from 14 residues. Germline values: CDR1 SGHTA, CDR2 FQGTGA. V was trimmed by 2 bases and J by 0 bases, leaving 8 bases between them. The CDR3 is CASSLSAFSYEQYF. CDR3 nucleotides: TGTGCCAGCAGCTTATCAGCGTTCTCCTACGAGCAGTACTTC.

The V gene is TRBV1, the J gene TRBJ1-5. TRBV1 is marked as a pseudogene. CDR3 length: 11 amino acids. CDR3 residues: CTSSPYQPQHF. For the CDR3, the DNA is TGCACCAGCAGCCCCTATCAGCCCCAGCATTTT.

The J gene is TRBJ2-5, the V gene TRBV7-2; TRBD2 might be the D (5 bases). The J call is in doubt because the DNA end fits TRBJ2-7 better. Per germline, CDR1 SGHTA and CDR2 FQGNSA. This CDR3 is built from 15 residues. In DNA form, the CDR3 reads TGTGCCAGCAGCCGGGAATTGGGCCTCACCTACGAGCAGTACTTC. Translated, it gives CASSRELGLTYEQYF.

The rearrangement links TRBV27 to TRBJ2-1; TRBD2 agrees at 8 bases. Germline lookup yields CDR1 MNHEY and CDR2 SMNVEV (reference sequence). V shed 4 bases and J 3 bases; nucleotides not matched to a gene: 11. This CDR3 has 17 amino acids. DNA for the CDR3: TGTGCCAGCAGTTCCCTGATGGAGCGGGGGTTCTACAATGAGCAGTTCTTC. This sequence encodes CASSSLMERGFYNEQFF.

The gene calls are TRBV7-9 and TRBJ2-1; TRBD2 matches 8 bases. Trimming removed 5 bases from V and 1 base from J; junction bases left unmatched: 13. Germline V CDR1 and CDR2: SEHNR, FQNEAQ (reference sequence). The CDR3 spans 18 residues. CDR3 DNA: TGTGCCAGCAGCCGACTACTAGCGGACCTCGGATCCTACAATGAGCAGTTCTTC. This encodes CASSRLLADLGSYNEQFF.

This clone has more than one count but fewer than ten. The chain has TRBV7-8 and TRBJ1-2; the D gene is possibly TRBD1 (6 bases). Germline V gives CDR1 SGHVS, CDR2 FQNEAQ. V shed 1 base and J shed 4 bases, with 10 bases lying between them. This CDR3 is built from 14 residues. DNA of the CDR3: TGTGCCAGCAGCTTAGTCACAGGGCCCTATGGCTACACCTTC. Its translation is CASSLVTGPYGYTF.

The chain combines TRBV4-1 with TRBJ2-4, with 7 bases aligning to TRBD1. Germline V gene sequence: CDR1 MGHRA, CDR2 YSYEKL. V lost 0 bases, J lost 6 bases, and 20 bases stayed unmatched. The CDR3 loop spans 20 amino acids. CDR3 sequence reads: CASSQDWKGAEGPAGNIQYF. Here the CDR3 DNA reads TGCGCCAGCAGCCAAGATTGGAAGGGGGCGGAAGGGCCGGCGGGAAACATTCAGTACTTC.

V is TRBV18 and J is TRBJ1-2; D is possibly TRBD1 (6 bases). The CDR3 runs 16 residues. Germline CDR1 is KGHSH and CDR2 is LQKENI. Trimming pared 3 bases from V and 5 bases from J, leaving 19 bases between. The CDR3 DNA follows: TGTGCCAGCTCACCTCTACAGGGACCGGGCGATTATGGCTACACCTTC. It encodes CASSPLQGPGDYGYTF.

This chain links TRBV13 with TRBJ2-1, with 10 bases fitting TRBD2. There are 17 residues in the CDR3. The germline V gene has CDR1 PRHDT and CDR2 FYEKMQ (reference sequence). The junction had 11 bases not matched to a gene; V was cut back by 5 bases and J by 4 bases. The CDR3 DNA reads TGTGCCAGCAGCCCAGTCCCTACTAGCGGGGTATACAATGAGCAGTTCTTC. Its protein is CASSPVPTSGVYNEQFF.

This rearrangement joins TRBV28 to TRBJ2-3; 8 bases match TRBD2. Trimming took 6 bases from V and 2 from J; bases not matched to a gene: 10. Germline CDR1 is MDHEN and CDR2 is SYDVKM. The CDR3 extends over 16 amino acids. CDR3 in DNA: TGTGCCAGCAGCCCGACCGTAGCGGGGCCCACAGATACGCAGTATTTT. Protein sequence: CASSPTVAGPTDTQYF.

The chain recombines TRBV7-2 with TRBJ2-1, with 10 bases aligning to TRBD1. The trim removed 1 base at V and 4 bases at J, leaving 13 bases unmatched. The CDR3 loop spans 19 amino acids. Germline V gene lookup returns CDR1 SGHTA and CDR2 FQGNSA. CDR3 amino acids: CASSLVRGLTGGKYNEQFF. DNA for the CDR3: TGTGCCAGCAGCTTAGTAAGGGGGTTGACAGGGGGCAAATACAATGAGCAGTTCTTC. Drawing the rest from reference TRBV7-2 and TRBJ2-1, the complete variable domain is GAGVSQSPSNKVTEKGKDVELRCDPISGHTALYWYRQSLGQGLEFLIYFQGNSAPDKSGLPSDRFSAERTGGSVSTLTIQRTQQEDSAVYLCASSLVRGLTGGKYNEQFFGPGTRLTVL.

The J gene is TRBJ1-1, the V gene TRBV5-6; D is ambiguous. The length of the CDR3 is 16 residues. V was shortened by 3 bases and J by 0 bases, with 15 bases between the two germline ends. From germline, CDR1 is SGHDT and CDR2 YYEEEE. CDR3 region: CASSSDYDGLNTEAFF. The DNA of the CDR3 is TGTGCCAGCAGCTCGGACTACGACGGACTGAACACTGAAGCTTTCTTT. Filled out from reference TRBV5-6 and TRBJ1-1, the complete variable domain reads DAGVTQSPTHLIKTRGQQVTLRCSPKSGHDTVSWYQQALGQGPQFIFQYYEEEERQRGNFPDRFSGHQFPNYSSELNVNALLLGDSALYLCASSSDYDGLNTEAFFGQGTRLTVV.

This rearrangement joins TRBV7-7 to TRBJ2-5, with no clear D. From germline, CDR1 is SSHAT and CDR2 FNYEAQ (reference sequence). The CDR3 covers 16 residues. Trimming took off 4 bases at V and 5 bases at J, with 20 bases between the two ends. In DNA, the CDR3 is TGTGCCAGCAGCTCGAGGCTTCTGGTGGGGTGGGAGACCCAGTACTTC. Amino acids: CASSSRLLVGWETQYF.